Described below is a single T cell receptor beta chain sequence and its context. In its sample, this clonotype was seen a few times. Which antigen it targets is not known. Base quality data are lacking; no much larger clone is found one base away. Donors were about 36 systemically healthy Caucasian individuals from Russia aged roughly 6 to 95 years. Each donor gave approximately 9.4 milliliters of peripheral blood, drawn into EDTA-treated Vacutainer tubes. Ficoll-Paque density-gradient centrifugation was used to isolate PBMCs, with at least 7 million per sample. Total RNA was extracted from PBMCs with Trizol reagent, with at least 6 micrograms obtained per sample. The percentages of naive CD45RAhigh/CD27high T cells were determined by flow cytometry on a PBMC aliquot from every donor. These data originate in a study of blood T cells in healthy people across ages (dated by TCRdb to between 2014 and 2017). For the study in its entirety: In model experiments, template switching captured about one uniquely barcoded TCR beta cDNA molecule for every two T cells. The study measured age-related changes in TCR beta repertoire diversity using deep sequencing normalized with unique cDNA molecular identifiers. Four age groups were formed from the donors: young (average 16 years), middle-aged (more than 35), aged (around 62) and long-lived (less than 85). To avoid experimental bias, donors of different ages were distributed randomly across sequencing lanes. The study analyzed two additional independent replicas of 1 million unique cDNA reads from the same blood draw for two donors, one aged 18 to 29 and one aged 80 or older.

CDR1 DFQATT and CDR2 SNEGSKA are derived from the germline V gene (reference sequence). V and J lose 6 bases and 13 bases, and a span of 17 bases separates them. The CDR3 holds 11 amino acids from the cysteine to the phenylalanine. The only DNA kept is the CDR3, 33 bases in frame from the first base. What the authors observed across the whole study: Conclusive comparison of naive and antigen-experienced compartments was prevented by the profiling of bulk unsorted PBMCs. Compared with the aged group, the long-lived group had more naive CD4+ T cells, fewer expanded clones and increased TCR diversity, suggesting age selection. Estimates of total diversity based on one million sequenced T cells were considered lower bounds and underestimates. A strong correlation was found between observed TCR beta diversity and the percentage of naive T cells measured by flow cytometry. As age increased, observed TCR beta diversity per million T cells dropped in a roughly linear way, and a significant reduction was already evident by age roughly 36. The CMV infection status of donors was not known, potentially confounding age-related changes in expanded clonotypes.

Library preparation used 5' RACE. Data came from an Illumina HiSeq 2500. A second PCR of roughly 7 to 11 cycles was run with a J-beta primer mix and a sample-barcoded 5' primer. A unique molecular identifier was introduced onto each TCR beta cDNA molecule by a template-switch 5' adaptor carrying 12 random nucleotides. Each sample yielded at least 3 million CDR3-containing paired-end reads. First-strand cDNA synthesis was performed from all RNA using the Mint cDNA synthesis kit, with priming by a TRBC-specific oligonucleotide. Following uracil-DNA glycosylase treatment, a first 18-cycle PCR with universal primers M1SS and BC2_uni_R was performed on all cDNA. The authors' pipeline ran thus. Normalization of each sample was performed by random selection of 1 million high-quality reads, each carrying a distinct molecular identifier. Instead of being binned into consensus sequences, reads with shared molecular identifiers were discarded. MiTCR, with a Q25 quality threshold and the strictest error-elimination algorithm, was used for CDR3 identification, clonotype clustering and error correction. A nonparametric unseen species model with Euler transformation was used to estimate a lower bound on total TCR beta diversity. TCRdb reran the public reads through fastp at Q25 and MiXCR, keeping productive beta chains. Rows are unified per CDR3 protein, each entry keeping the most common DNA and genes. The V and J calls here are based on TCRdb, not the publication. The sample profile shows about 1.6 million distinct CDR3 sequences; around 35% of them were found once. Over 9% of the sample lies in the top ten.

The V and J segments used are TRBV20-1 and TRBJ2-3; there is no confident call for the D gene. The sequenced material came from blood. This receptor was obtained from a woman in her twenties or thirties in good health. The DNA sequence follows: TGCAGTGCCCTATTAGTCCCGTTCGAGTATTTT. It translates as CSALLVPFEYF.